A selection of T cell receptor beta chains follows, all from one sample in a study of post-analysis software for immune sequencing data. TCRdb re-derived calls from the PCR reads in MiXCR, one entry per CDR3 protein. The sample carries 600,000 to 750,000 distinct CDR3 sequences, approximately 60% recorded once. The sample consisted of blood. The receptors were gathered from a girl aged 2 to 10 with multiple sclerosis. CDR3s include the opening cysteine and the closing phenylalanine or tryptophan. The D gene is left open where the match is weak. The listing skips clone size in some rows; elsewhere it reads once, few, many or a size class.

D | size | J | V | DNA | CDR3
. | few | TRBJ2-5 | TRBV7-2 | TGTGCCAGCAGCTTAGTTCGGGGGACAGAGACCCAGTACTTC | CASSLVRGTETQYF
TRBD2 | . | TRBJ2-3 | TRBV4-2 | TGTGCCAGCAGCCAGGGGACTAGCGTGGATACGCAGTATTTT | CASSQGTSVDTQYF
. | . | TRBJ2-5 | TRBV7-9 | TGTGCCAGCAGCTTATTACCGGGAGACCCAGAGACCCAGTACTTC | CASSLLPGDPETQYF
. | . | TRBJ2-5 | TRBV9 | TGTGCCAGCAGCCCGGGGACATTTAAAGAGACCCAGTACTTC | CASSPGTFKETQYF
. | . | TRBJ1-6 | TRBV7-2 | TGTGCCAGCAGCTTATGGGATGATAATTCACCCCTCCACTTT | CASSLWDDNSPLHF
TRBD2 | . | TRBJ2-7 | TRBV20-1 | TGCAGTGCTTTTAGCGGGCCAAGCTCCTACGAGCAGTACTTC | CSAFSGPSSYEQYF
. | once | TRBJ1-4 | TRBV25-1 | TGTGCCAGCAGTGATCACCGGGACCCAGGCGCGGATGAAAAACTGTTTTTT | CASSDHRDPGADEKLFF
. | . | TRBJ2-1 | TRBV7-2 | TGTGCCAGCAGCGAGGGACCGGGCTCCTACAATGAGCAGTTCTTC | CASSEGPGSYNEQFF
. | . | TRBJ1-2 | TRBV12-3/TRBV12-4 | TGTGCCAGCAGTTTGTTAGGGTGGTATGGCTACACCTTC | CASSLLGWYGYTF
TRBD2 | once | TRBJ2-3 | TRBV2 | TGTGCCAGCAGTGATTTGGGACTAGCGCCCACAGATACGCAGTATTTT | CASSDLGLAPTDTQYF
TRBD1 | few | TRBJ2-7 | TRBV20-1 | TGCAGTGCTAGAGGCCGGGACAGGGGATCTTACGAGCAGTACTTC | CSARGRDRGSYEQYF
. | . | TRBJ1-1 | TRBV30 | TGTGCCTGGAGTAACCACACTGAAGCTTTCTTT | CAWSNHTEAFF
. | few | TRBJ2-5 | TRBV20-1 | TGCAGTGCTAGAAAGGCGCTAGCTTTAGTAGAGACCCAGTACTTC | CSARKALALVETQYF
TRBD2 | . | TRBJ2-7 | TRBV7-8 | TGTGCCAGCAGCACCGGGACTAGCGACTCCGAGCAGTACTTC | CASSTGTSDSEQYF
. | . | TRBJ1-6 | TRBV15 | TGTGCCACCAGCAGAGATAAGGAGGTCTCCTATAATTCACCCCTCCACTTT | CATSRDKEVSYNSPLHF
TRBD2 | . | TRBJ2-4 | TRBV24-1 | TGTGCCACCAGTGATGGACCCGGGACTAGCGCCAAAAACATTCAGTACTTC | CATSDGPGTSAKNIQYF
. | once | TRBJ1-3 | TRBV20-1 | TGCAGTGCTAGAGGATGGACCAAACCCTCTGGAAACACCATATATTTT | CSARGWTKPSGNTIYF
. | . | TRBJ2-3 | TRBV10-3 | TGTGCCATCAGTGAGTCGACCGCAGATACGCAGTATTTT | CAISESTADTQYF
TRBD2 | . | TRBJ2-5 | TRBV7-6 | TGTGCCAGCAGCTGGGAGCGGGGGCAAGAGACCCAGTACTTC | CASSWERGQETQYF
. | few | TRBJ2-1 | TRBV5-6 | TGTGCCAGCAGCTTGGCGGCTATCGATGAGCAGTTCTTC | CASSLAAIDEQFF
. | few | TRBJ2-3 | TRBV20-1 | TGCAGTGCTAGAACTGGGTCAGATACGCAGTATTTT | CSARTGSDTQYF
TRBD2 | once | TRBJ2-5 | TRBV20-1 | TGCAGTGCTAGAGATAGAACTAGCGGGGTGCAAGAGACCCAGTACTTC | CSARDRTSGVQETQYF
. | few | TRBJ2-3 | TRBV7-9 | TGTGCCAGCAGCCTCGTGAGGGGAGACACAGATACGCAGTATTTT | CASSLVRGDTDTQYF
TRBD2 | . | TRBJ2-1 | TRBV20-1 | TGCAGTGCTGGGGGGCTAGCGGGGTTCGAGGAGCAGTTCTTC | CSAGGLAGFEEQFF
. | . | TRBJ2-2 | TRBV12-3/TRBV12-4 | TGTGCCAGCAGTGGGGTCCCGAACACCGGGGAGCTGTTTTTT | CASSGVPNTGELFF
. | . | TRBJ2-2 | TRBV20-1 | TGCAGTGCTAGGCGGACGGCTGCGAACACCGGGGAGCTGTTTTTT | CSARRTAANTGELFF
. | . | TRBJ2-1 | TRBV5-6 | TGTGCCAGCAGCTTGGGGCATAGCGATGAGCAGTTCTTC | CASSLGHSDEQFF
. | . | TRBJ2-7 | TRBV5-1 | TGCGCCAGCACCCCCGTTCCAGTTACCTACGAGCAGTACTTC | CASTPVPVTYEQYF
. | once | TRBJ1-1 | TRBV4-1 | TGCGCCAGCAGCCACCGGTGGGGGACGAACACTGAAGCTTTCTTT | CASSHRWGTNTEAFF
. | few | TRBJ2-1 | TRBV18 | TGTGCCAGCTCACCACCGAGTGTGCAGACACGTATTAGTGAGCAGTTCTTC | CASSPPSVQTRISEQFF
TRBD2 | . | TRBJ2-7 | TRBV20-1 | TGCAGTGCTAGGACTAGCGGGTCCTCCTACGAGCAGTACTTC | CSARTSGSSYEQYF
. | few | TRBJ1-2 | TRBV15 | TGTGCCACCAGCTCGGGAGGGGATTATGGCTACACCTTC | CATSSGGDYGYTF